This TCR beta chain comes out of a study of lymphopenia after photon versus proton radiotherapy. Germline values: CDR1 SGHRS, CDR2 YFSETQ. The CDR3 sequence is 16 residues long. The J segment lost 1 base and the V segment lost 4 bases, leaving 3 bases of the junction unmatched. TCRdb keeps only in-frame clones here, not all; method: immunoSEQ multiplex PCR. The sample shows 70,000 or so clones, more than 75% of them seen only once. This clonotype was sampled from a woman aged 70 to 79 with pancreatic cancer. The sequencing used peripheral blood, collected from a patient treated with photon-based radiotherapy. The rearrangement uses TRBV5-1 and TRBJ2-2; 11 bases line up with TRBD2. Written as DNA, the CDR3 is TGCGCCAGCAGCCAAGGACTAGCGGGGAACACCGGGGAGCTGTTTTTT. Its protein product is CASSQGLAGNTGELFF.